The 23 T cell receptor beta chains below were found in one sample sequenced in a study of graft-versus-host responses after intestinal transplantation (dated by TCRdb to the early 2020s). Sample time point, as interpreted from the label and publication: cells obtained before transplantation from donor or recipient. In mixed lymphocyte reactions, around 200,000 CFSE-labeled pre-transplant responders were plated with around 200,000 irradiated violet-dye-labeled stimulators and cultured for around 6 days. Library preparation was by the immunoSEQ multiplex PCR assay. The clones in this table, taken by TCRdb from immuneACCESS, are in-frame only. Not every clone is retained; where verified, under half of the shortfall comes from an unresolved V gene, and the cause of the rest is unknown. The sample data list under 9,500 clones, and roughly 34% of these were observed just once. Of the sample, approximately 3.9% is held by the ten largest clones.

Here the sequenced sample was alloreactive CD8+ T cells from a mixed lymphocyte reaction culture, taken before transplantation. Explained via the paper, the cell subset or site label denotes: CFSE-low proliferating T cells sorted from roughly 6-day pre-transplant mixed lymphocyte reaction (GvH or HvG direction). These receptors all stem from a human patient who was an organ donor for intestinal transplantation.

There are a few counts of this clone. The chain combines TRBV9 with TRBJ1-5; no clear D. The CDR3 consists of 15 residues. Trimming stripped 0 bases from V and 2 bases from J, with 9 bases between. Germline lookup yields CDR1 SGDLS and CDR2 YYNGEE. The CDR3 spells CASSVGFSGNQPQHF. In DNA form, the CDR3 reads TGTGCCAGCAGCGTAGGATTTTCGGGCAATCAGCCCCAGCATTTT.

This clone turned up a few times. The CDR3 spells CARDRYGIYTDTQYF. For the CDR3, the DNA is TGTGCCAGAGACAGATATGGGATTTACACAGATACGCAGTATTTT. The gene calls are TRBV5-8 and TRBJ2-3; weak D call: TRBD1 (5 bases). Germline CDR1 SGHTS, CDR2 YDEGEE. The CDR3 is made up of 15 amino acids. Trimming cost V 8 bases and J 2 bases, with 18 bases left between them. Full variable domain (rest looked up from reference TRBV5-8 and TRBJ2-3): EAGVTQSPTHLIKTRGQQATLRCSPISGHTSVYWYQQALGLGLQFLLWYDEGEERNRGNFPPRFSGRQFPNYSSELNVNALELEDSALYLCARDRYGIYTDTQYFGPGTRLTVL.

This clone was counted only a few times. The J gene is TRBJ1-1, the V gene TRBV19; TRBD1 is a possible D gene (5 bases). CDR1 is LNHDA and CDR2 is SQIVND in the germline V gene (reference sequence). The V end lost 2 bases, the J end lost 1 base, and 11 bases lay between the germline ends. The CDR3 consists of 15 residues. The CDR3 loop is CASSILQRGNTEAFF. DNA of the CDR3: TGTGCCAGTAGTATACTGCAAAGGGGGAACACTGAAGCTTTCTTT.

CDR3 region: CASSYSSYNEQFF. As DNA, the CDR3 is TGTGCCAGCAGCTATAGCTCCTACAATGAGCAGTTCTTC. The gene calls are TRBV11-2 and TRBJ2-1; no definite D call. CDR1 SGHAT and CDR2 FQNNGV come from the germline V gene. Trimming stripped 4 bases from V and 0 bases from J, with 4 bases between. The CDR3 runs to 13 residues.

The chain combines TRBV29-1 with TRBJ1-4; D remains ambiguous. Germline assignment: CDR1 SQVTM and CDR2 ANQGSEA. This CDR3 comprises 11 residues. The germline V and J ends were trimmed by 7 bases and 4 bases, with 7 bases remaining between them. In nucleotides, the CDR3 is TGCAGCGCACAGTTTAATGAAAAACTGTTTTTT. Protein: CSAQFNEKLFF.

By share of the sample, this clone is medium-sized. The chain couples TRBV5-8 to TRBJ2-1; D not resolved. The CDR3 is made up of 14 amino acids. The V end was cut by 0 bases, the J end by 0 bases, with 4 bases between. Germline CDR1 reads SGHTS; CDR2 reads YDEGEE. CDR3 sequence (DNA): TGTGCCAGCAGCTTGGCAGGCTCCTACAATGAGCAGTTCTTC. Residues: CASSLAGSYNEQFF.

The chain combines TRBV14 with TRBJ2-3, with TRBD2 matching over 7 bases. V was clipped by 2 bases and J by 1 base; unmatched bases: 6. The length of the CDR3 is 16 residues. The V gene's germline CDR1 is SGHDN and CDR2 FVKESK. The CDR3 sequence: CASSQWGGERTDTQYF. The CDR3 DNA follows: TGTGCCAGCAGCCAATGGGGGGGAGAGCGCACAGATACGCAGTATTTT. Looking up the rest from reference TRBV14 and TRBJ2-3 gives the full variable domain: EAGVTQFPSHSVIEKGQTVTLRCDPISGHDNLYWYRRVMGKEIKFLLHFVKESKQDESGMPNNRFLAERTGGTYSTLKVQPAELEDSGVYFCASSQWGGERTDTQYFGPGTRLTVL.

The chain couples TRBV7-9 to TRBJ1-2; 7 bases line up with TRBD1. The CDR3 consists of 14 residues. CDR1 is SEHNR and CDR2 is FQNEAQ in the germline V gene (reference sequence). V trimming: 2 bases; J trimming: 5 bases; junction bases outside the gene matches: 5. Here the CDR3 reads CASSLSRQGYGYTF. In DNA form, the CDR3 reads TGTGCCAGCAGCTTAAGCCGACAGGGTTATGGCTACACCTTC.

The V and J genes are TRBV5-1 and TRBJ1-5; weak D call: TRBD1 (6 bases). Looked up from germline, CDR1 is SGHRS and CDR2 is YFSETQ. V was cut by 3 bases and J by 2 bases, with 9 bases left in between. The CDR3 has 14 amino acids. CDR3 coding DNA: TGCGCCAGCAGCTCGTCAGGGGGCAATCAGCCCCAGCATTTT. Its protein product is CASSSSGGNQPQHF. Together with reference TRBV5-1 and TRBJ1-5, the CDR3 gives the full variable domain: KAGVTQTPRYLIKTRGQQVTLSCSPISGHRSVSWYQQTPGQGLQFLFEYFSETQRNKGNFPGRFSGRQFSNSRSEMNVSTLELGDSALYLCASSSSGGNQPQHFGDGTRLSIL.

Sample share makes this clone medium-sized. The V and J genes are TRBV19 and TRBJ2-7, with TRBD1 identical over 8 bases. Trimming removed 6 bases from V and 2 bases from J; junction bases left unmatched: 6. The germline V gene encodes CDR1 LNHDA and CDR2 SQIVND (reference sequence). This CDR3 contains 14 residues. CDR3 in amino acids: CASSAGTGAYEQYF. The CDR3 nucleotides are TGTGCCAGTAGCGCCGGGACAGGAGCCTACGAGCAGTACTTC.

The chain couples TRBV27 to TRBJ1-5; 7 bases agree with TRBD1. Germline-derived CDR1 and CDR2 are MNHEY and SMNVEV (reference sequence). Losses at the gene ends were 5 bases for V and 1 base for J; bases not matched to a gene: 11. This CDR3 contains 17 residues. The CDR3 loop is CASSLSPGTASNQPQHF. CDR3 sequence (DNA): TGTGCCAGCAGTCTTTCTCCCGGGACAGCAAGCAATCAGCCCCAGCATTTT.

This clone was seen at least ten times. The genes are TRBV6-6 and TRBJ2-1; D call uncertain. Germline loops: CDR1 MNHNY, CDR2 SVGAGI (reference sequence). This CDR3 comprises 14 residues. With 0 bases removed from V and 4 bases from J, the gap between germline ends came to 7 bases. In nucleotides, the CDR3 is TGTGCCAGCAGTTACTCGTCATTTTACAATGAGCAGTTCTTC. Translated, it gives CASSYSSFYNEQFF.

J is TRBJ2-3 and V is TRBV28; 7 positions match TRBD2. The CDR3 runs 15 residues. V gave up 4 bases and J gave up 2 bases; unmatched junction bases: 6. Germline CDR1 MDHEN, CDR2 SYDVKM. CDR3 bases: TGTGCCAGCAGTTCGGGGAGGGACCCCACAGATACGCAGTATTTT. As protein: CASSSGRDPTDTQYF.

By its share, this clone is medium-sized. This sequence joins TRBV19 and TRBJ2-2; D unclear. The CDR3 extends over 13 amino acids. Deletions cut 1 base from V and 6 bases from J, with 6 bases between. The germline gives CDR1 LNHDA, CDR2 SQIVND (reference sequence). CDR3 nucleotides: TGTGCCAGTAGTATAGGAGGCGCCGGGGAGCTGTTTTTT. Amino acid sequence: CASSIGGAGELFF.

V and J are TRBV19 and TRBJ2-7; TRBD2 agrees at 7 bases. Germline CDR1 and CDR2: LNHDA and SQIVND (reference sequence). Trimming removed 3 bases from V and 1 base from J; junction bases left unmatched: 3. The CDR3 has 14 residues. The CDR3 region has the DNA TGTGCCAGTAGTATCGGGGGGTCTTCCTACGAGCAGTACTTC. It yields the protein CASSIGGSSYEQYF.

The chain combines TRBV5-1 with TRBJ1-2, with D unclear. The germline V and J ends were trimmed by 0 bases and 6 bases, with 15 bases remaining between them. Per the germline V gene, CDR1 is SGHRS and CDR2 is YFSETQ. This CDR3 spans 15 amino acids. In nucleotides, the CDR3 is TGCGCCAGCAGCTTGGCGCTAGAACAATTCCATGGCTACACCTTC. It codes for CASSLALEQFHGYTF.

This clone has just a few counts. The CDR3 nucleotides read TGTGCCAGCAGCCTACTGAGCGGGAGTAGCAATGAGCAGTTCTTC. Translation gives CASSLLSGSSNEQFF. V is TRBV7-9 and J is TRBJ2-1; 8 nucleotides line up with TRBD2. J was trimmed by 6 bases and V by 5 bases; bases with no gene match: 9. Germline V gene lookup returns CDR1 SEHNR and CDR2 FQNEAQ (reference sequence). The CDR3 contains 15 residues.

There are a few counts of this clone. This chain uses TRBV4-1 with TRBJ2-7; D may be TRBD2 (7 bases). Germline V gene data show CDR1 as MGHRA and CDR2 as YSYEKL. V gave up 1 base and J gave up 4 bases, with 14 bases separating them. The CDR3 consists of 15 residues. In DNA form, the CDR3 reads TGCGCCAGCAGCCAAGTAGGTGGGGGGGCGTACGAGCAGTACTTC. This gives the protein CASSQVGGGAYEQYF.

This chain uses TRBV7-9 with TRBJ1-1; D is perhaps TRBD1 (6 bases). V was trimmed by 2 bases and J by 5 bases, leaving 12 bases between them. Germline V gene sequence: CDR1 SEHNR, CDR2 FQNEAQ (reference sequence). The CDR3 runs 14 residues. CDR3 in amino acids: CASSLLKGGTEAFF. The CDR3 nucleotides are TGTGCCAGCAGCTTACTTAAGGGGGGGACTGAAGCTTTCTTT.

The CDR3 region is CASSLDRVTGLISGYTF. In nucleotides, the CDR3 is TGCGCCAGCAGCTTGGACCGCGTCACAGGTCTAATTTCGGGCTACACCTTC. The chain uses TRBV5-1 and TRBJ1-2, with TRBD1 as a possible D gene (5 bases). Trimming cost V 0 bases and J 8 bases, with 23 bases left between them. CDR1 is SGHRS, CDR2 YFSETQ, per germline. This CDR3 comprises 17 residues.

The chain links TRBV11-2 to TRBJ2-1, with D maybe TRBD1 (6 bases). Deletions cut 4 bases from V and 0 bases from J, with 16 bases between. This CDR3 has 17 amino acids. Germline lookup yields CDR1 SGHAT and CDR2 FQNNGV. This CDR3 reads CASSWLYRVASYNEQFF. CDR3 sequence (DNA): TGTGCCAGCAGCTGGTTATACAGGGTGGCCTCCTACAATGAGCAGTTCTTC.

The chain couples TRBV7-9 to TRBJ1-4, with D possibly matching TRBD1 (6 bases). Germline CDR1 SEHNR, CDR2 FQNEAQ (reference sequence). The CDR3 is 16 amino acids. Deletions cut 3 bases from V and 4 bases from J, with 15 bases between. The CDR3, as DNA: TGTGCCAGCAGCTTCCCACCCGGACAGAATAATGAAAAACTGTTTTTT. It specifies CASSFPPGQNNEKLFF.

Within the sample, this clone is medium-sized (0.01 to 0.1%). The gene calls are TRBV6-1 and TRBJ2-3; D is possibly TRBD1 (6 bases). Trimming took 2 bases from V and 2 from J, leaving 14 bases between them. The CDR3 loop spans 16 amino acids. CDR1 and CDR2 from the germline V gene are MNHNS and SASEGT. The CDR3 region is CASSEFRTGTTDTQYF. As DNA, the CDR3 is TGTGCCAGCAGTGAATTTAGAACAGGGACCACAGATACGCAGTATTTT.